These 17 T cell receptor beta chains originate from one sample sequenced in a study of shared clonotypes between healthy human individuals. Measured with immunoSEQ multiplex PCR; TCRdb has only the in-frame clones, and not every one. The sample yields hundreds of thousands of clones, around 73% seen once. The sequenced sample consisted of memory CD4+ T cells sorted from blood. Subset meaning: CD45RA-negative fraction. All receptors derive from a woman in her twenties or thirties in good health.

The sample holds one count of this clone. V usage is TRBV6-6 and J usage is TRBJ2-1; 11 nucleotides align to TRBD2. Trimming removed 6 bases from V and 9 bases from J; junction bases left unmatched: 10. This CDR3 has 15 residues. Germline assignment: CDR1 MNHNY and CDR2 SVGAGI (reference sequence). The CDR3 DNA reads as TGTGCCAGCAGCCACGACCTAGCGGGAGGCTTTGAGCAGTTCTTC. This sequence encodes CASSHDLAGGFEQFF.

J is TRBJ1-1 and V is TRBV7-9; D unclear. Trimming stripped 5 bases from V and 8 bases from J, with 12 bases between. Germline V gene sequence: CDR1 SEHNR, CDR2 FQNEAQ (reference sequence). This CDR3 spans 12 amino acids. This chain's CDR3 is CASSTRPAEAFF. CDR3 DNA: TGTGCCAGCAGCACCCGACCGGCCGAAGCTTTCTTT.

This clone was found a few times. The chain has TRBV7-9 and TRBJ1-4; D not certain. The CDR3 spans 15 residues. The V and J ends lost 2 bases and 7 bases respectively, with 14 bases between them. CDR1 SEHNR and CDR2 FQNEAQ come from the germline V gene (reference sequence). The CDR3 loop reads CASSLSGVSGEKLFF. The CDR3 DNA sequence: TGTGCCAGCAGCTTATCCGGAGTCTCGGGTGAAAAACTGTTTTTT. Variable domain in full (rest from reference TRBV7-9 and TRBJ1-4): DTGVSQNPRHKITKRGQNVTFRCDPISEHNRLYWYRQTLGQGPEFLTYFQNEAQLEKSRLLSDRFSAERPKGSFSTLEIQRTEQGDSAMYLCASSLSGVSGEKLFFGSGTQLSVL.

The chain couples TRBV5-1 to TRBJ2-6; 8 bases line up with TRBD1. Looked up from germline, CDR1 is SGHRS and CDR2 is YFSETQ. The trim removed 1 base at V and 3 bases at J, leaving 9 bases unmatched. This CDR3 region has 18 residues. In nucleotides, the CDR3 is TGCGCCAGCAGCTTGATTCCAGGGGGCGCGATTGGGGCCAACGTCCTGACTTTC. It specifies CASSLIPGGAIGANVLTF.

The CDR3 here is CASKVQGNSNQPQHF. The CDR3 DNA reads TGTGCCAGCAAGGTCCAGGGTAATAGCAATCAGCCCCAGCATTTT. The chain carries TRBV2 and TRBJ1-5; TRBD1 is a possible D gene (5 bases). The CDR3 sequence is 15 residues long. The germline V gene has CDR1 SNHLY and CDR2 FYNNEI. V lost 7 bases, J lost 0 bases, and 13 bases lay in between.

V is TRBV28 and J is TRBJ2-6, with D possibly being TRBD1 (6 bases). The CDR3 totals 17 residues. The ends were cut back, 10 bases at V and 0 bases at J, with 19 bases in the middle. The germline gives CDR1 MDHEN, CDR2 SYDVKM. CDR3 nucleotides: TGTGCCACCAATTTTAAGGTGGGGGCCTCTGGGGCCAACGTCCTGACTTTC. As protein: CATNFKVGASGANVLTF.

In this sample, this clone turned up many times. The chain recombines TRBV10-1 with TRBJ1-1; D is uncertain. This CDR3 is 15 amino acids long. V lost 4 bases, J lost 2 bases, and 14 bases lay in between. The V gene's germline CDR1 is WNHNN and CDR2 SYGVQD (reference sequence). The DNA of the CDR3 is TGCGCCAGCAGTGCCCAGATGACGGGTAACACTGAAGCTTTCTTT. Its protein product is CASSAQMTGNTEAFF.

J is TRBJ2-1 and V is TRBV5-8, with D perhaps matching TRBD1 (5 bases). V was pared by 2 bases and J by 4 bases, with 10 bases between. Germline V lookup: CDR1 SGHTS, CDR2 YDEGEE. The CDR3 is made up of 14 amino acids. CDR3 loop: CASSFDSRYNEQFF. As DNA, the CDR3 is TGTGCCAGCAGCTTTGACAGCCGATACAATGAGCAGTTCTTC. The variable domain in full, with the rest retrieved from reference TRBV5-8 and TRBJ2-1, is EAGVTQSPTHLIKTRGQQATLRCSPISGHTSVYWYQQALGLGLQFLLWYDEGEERNRGNFPPRFSGRQFPNYSSELNVNALELEDSALYLCASSFDSRYNEQFFGPGTRLTVL.

The gene calls are TRBV6-5 and TRBJ1-1, with a weak D call TRBD1 (6 bases). CDR3 length equals 15 residues. Trimming took 6 bases from V and 0 from J, leaving 14 bases between them. From germline, CDR1 is MNHEY and CDR2 SVGAGI. CDR3 amino acids: CASSYARGLNTEAFF. The CDR3 bases are TGTGCCAGCAGCTACGCCAGGGGACTGAACACTGAAGCTTTCTTT.

This clone was counted between two and nine times. The rearrangement uses TRBV5-1 and TRBJ2-7; 11 bases agree with TRBD1. The CDR3 is 14 residues long. J gave up 7 bases and V 4 bases, and 7 bases lay outside the gene matches. Germline lookup yields CDR1 SGHRS and CDR2 YFSETQ. Here the CDR3 DNA reads TGCGCCAGCAGCGAGCGGACAGGGGGCTGGGAGCAGTACTTC. Amino acid sequence: CASSERTGGWEQYF.

This clone was detected once. The chain has TRBV18 and TRBJ2-2, with 9 bases that match TRBD1. CDR1 and CDR2 (germline): KGHSH, LQKENI. V lost 8 bases, J lost 5 bases, and 9 bases stayed unmatched. This CDR3 contains 15 residues. CDR3 sequence reads: CASLIDGQGTGELFF. The CDR3 DNA reads as TGTGCCAGCCTGATTGATGGACAGGGGACCGGGGAGCTGTTTTTT.

The rearrangement links TRBV5-4 to TRBJ2-1, with D possibly called TRBD1 or TRBD2 (6 bases each). The ends were cut back, 4 bases at V and 4 bases at J, with 18 bases in the middle. Germline CDR1 is SGHNT and CDR2 is YYREEE (reference sequence). The length of the CDR3 is 16 residues. In nucleotides, the CDR3 is TGTGCCAGCAGCCCGGGGGCCTACAGCGGGTACAATGAGCAGTTCTTC. This codes for CASSPGAYSGYNEQFF.

The chain employs TRBV5-1 and TRBJ1-1, with D maybe TRBD1 (5 bases). In germline, CDR1 is SGHRS, CDR2 YFSETQ. The CDR3 is 14 amino acids. Between the trimmed V and J ends, which lost 4 bases and 4 bases, there was a span of 14 bases. The CDR3 bases are TGCGCCAGCAGCGACGGACCGGGGGGCACTGAAGCTTTCTTT. Translating gives CASSDGPGGTEAFF.

The chain has TRBV2 and TRBJ2-7; perhaps D is TRBD1 or TRBD2 (5 bases each). Trimming left V 4 bases short and J 3 bases short, with 13 bases between. Per germline, CDR1 SNHLY and CDR2 FYNNEI. CDR3 length: 14 residues. CDR3 coding DNA: TGTGCCAGCAGTGTCACGCAGGGAGACTACGAGCAGTACTTC. It translates to CASSVTQGDYEQYF.

The V gene is TRBV11-2, the J gene TRBJ2-7; D possibly corresponds to TRBD1 (6 bases). Germline lookup yields CDR1 SGHAT and CDR2 FQNNGV. Trimming stripped 5 bases from V and 6 bases from J, with 20 bases between. This CDR3 comprises 15 residues. CDR3 protein: CASSIGQSFFGEQYF. Written as DNA, the CDR3 is TGTGCCAGCAGCATCGGACAGTCGTTCTTCGGCGAGCAGTACTTC.

This chain uses TRBV5-4 with TRBJ2-2; tentative D call: TRBD1 (6 bases). With 5 bases removed from V and 4 bases from J, the gap between germline ends came to 21 bases. Per the germline V gene, CDR1 is SGHNT and CDR2 is YYREEE (reference sequence). The CDR3 is made up of 17 amino acids. The CDR3 DNA sequence: TGTGCCAGCAGAACGGACAGACTCCATACGGGCACCGGGGAGCTGTTTTTT. Translated, it gives CASRTDRLHTGTGELFF.

The chain is built from TRBV10-1 and TRBJ1-5; tentative D call: TRBD1 (6 bases). Germline V CDR1 and CDR2: WNHNN, SYGVQD (reference sequence). This CDR3 is 13 amino acids long. The V and J ends lost 4 bases and 5 bases respectively, with 9 bases between them. For the CDR3, the DNA is TGCGCCAGCAGTGCGAACAGGGATCAGCCCCAGCATTTT. Its protein is CASSANRDQPQHF.